This TCR beta chain appears in the sequencing data of a study of blood T cell repertoires in COVID-19. Measured with immunoSEQ multiplex PCR; TCRdb has only the in-frame clones, and not every one. The sample records roughly 120,000 clones, over 60% being singletons. The CDR3 is 16 residues long. V was clipped by 1 base and J by 3 bases; unmatched bases: 5. CDR1 and CDR2 (germline): KGHSH, LQKENI. The clonotype originates from a man aged 70 or older with acute or convalescent COVID-19. This chain uses TRBV18 with TRBJ1-5, with 8 bases aligning to TRBD1. The sample taken for sequencing was peripheral blood. The CDR3 sequence is CASSPRGQGDNQPQHF. As DNA, the CDR3 is TGTGCCAGCTCACCACGTGGACAGGGCGACAATCAGCCCCAGCATTTT.